This T cell receptor (beta chain) was identified in a study of human T cells and chemical hapten exposure. Turning to the study itself: Per-sample TCR yield variability stemmed mainly from small pooled library volume differences.

This clonotype appeared many times. The time point denotes: healthy volunteer bleed at 2 weeks. From whole blood left unfractionated, total RNA was extracted. The CDR3 is made up of 16 amino acids. Germline CDR1 DFQATT, CDR2 SNEGSKA (reference sequence). With 5 bases clipped from V and 7 bases from J, the junction kept 9 bases outside the gene matches. Library preparation tagged each individual cDNA molecule with a unique molecular identifier. Per the authors' pipeline: Sample TCR totals centred on a median of around 100,000, ranging about 20,000 to 700,000. A single record per CDR3 protein comes from TCRdb applying MiXCR to the RACE reads. V and J calls and clone size were set by TCRdb, not the authors. Of 45,000 or so distinct CDR3 sequences listed, 4.4% were seen once; the top ten hold around 5.8%.

This chain uses TRBV20-1 with TRBJ2-2, with 14 bases fitting TRBD2. The receptor was derived from a human donor in good health. Some clones in this sample may be carry-over from other donors' samples. Material for sequencing was whole blood. CDR3: CSAHPGLAGVSGELFF. The CDR3 region has the DNA TGCAGTGCTCATCCGGGACTAGCGGGAGTTAGCGGGGAGCTGTTTTTT.